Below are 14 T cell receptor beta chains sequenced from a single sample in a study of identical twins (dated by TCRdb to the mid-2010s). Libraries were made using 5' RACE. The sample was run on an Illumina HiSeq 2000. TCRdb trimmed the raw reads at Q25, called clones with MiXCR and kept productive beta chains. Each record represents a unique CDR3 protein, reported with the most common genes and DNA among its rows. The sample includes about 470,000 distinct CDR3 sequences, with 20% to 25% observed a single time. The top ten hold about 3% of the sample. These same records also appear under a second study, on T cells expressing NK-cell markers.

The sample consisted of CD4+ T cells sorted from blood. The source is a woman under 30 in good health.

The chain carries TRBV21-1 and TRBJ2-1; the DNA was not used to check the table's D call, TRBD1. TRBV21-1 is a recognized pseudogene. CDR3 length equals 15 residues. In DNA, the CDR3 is TGTGCCAGCAGCAAAGAAGGCCCCTGGACAGGGGACAAGTTCTTC. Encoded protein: CASSKEGPWTGDKFF.

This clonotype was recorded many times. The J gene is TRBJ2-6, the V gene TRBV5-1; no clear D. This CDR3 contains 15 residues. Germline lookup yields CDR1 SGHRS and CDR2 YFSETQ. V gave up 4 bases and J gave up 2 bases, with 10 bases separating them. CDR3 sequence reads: CASSDESAGANVLTF. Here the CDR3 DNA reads TGCGCCAGCAGCGATGAGTCGGCTGGGGCCAACGTCCTGACTTTC.

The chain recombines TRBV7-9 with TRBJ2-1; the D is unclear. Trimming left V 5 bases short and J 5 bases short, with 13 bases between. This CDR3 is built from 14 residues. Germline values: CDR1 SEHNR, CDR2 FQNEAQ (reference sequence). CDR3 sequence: CASSLVDPNNEQFF. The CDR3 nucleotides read TGTGCCAGCAGCCTCGTGGACCCGAACAATGAGCAGTTCTTC.

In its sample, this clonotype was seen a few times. Here the CDR3 reads CASSLDFRANTEAFF. CDR3 bases: TGTGCCAGCAGCTTAGATTTTAGGGCTAACACTGAAGCTTTCTTT. The chain links TRBV7-2 to TRBJ1-1; D unresolved. Germline V CDR1 and CDR2: SGHTA, FQGNSA. The V gene lost 1 base and the J gene lost 2 bases, with 11 bases spanning the gap. The CDR3 loop spans 15 amino acids.

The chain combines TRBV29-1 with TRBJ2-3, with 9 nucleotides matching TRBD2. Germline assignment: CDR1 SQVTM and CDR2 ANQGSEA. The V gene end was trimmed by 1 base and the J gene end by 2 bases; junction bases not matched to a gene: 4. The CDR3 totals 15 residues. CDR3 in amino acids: CSVEGASGITDTQYF. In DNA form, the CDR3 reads TGCAGCGTTGAAGGGGCTAGCGGGATCACAGATACGCAGTATTTT.

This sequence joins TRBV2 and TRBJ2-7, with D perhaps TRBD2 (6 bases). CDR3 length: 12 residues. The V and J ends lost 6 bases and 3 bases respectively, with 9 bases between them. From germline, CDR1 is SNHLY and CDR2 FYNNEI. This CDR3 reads CASRLTSYEQYF. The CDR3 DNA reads TGTGCCAGCAGGCTGACTAGCTACGAGCAGTACTTC.

The DNA for the CDR3 is TGCAGCGTTGTTTTCACCCCCTCTAGCACAGATACGCAGTATTTT. Residues: CSVVFTPSSTDTQYF. The J gene is TRBJ2-3, the V gene TRBV29-1; D is uncertain. The CDR3 loop spans 15 amino acids. Looked up from germline, CDR1 is SQVTM and CDR2 is ANQGSEA. V shed 4 bases and J shed 0 bases, with 14 bases lying between them.

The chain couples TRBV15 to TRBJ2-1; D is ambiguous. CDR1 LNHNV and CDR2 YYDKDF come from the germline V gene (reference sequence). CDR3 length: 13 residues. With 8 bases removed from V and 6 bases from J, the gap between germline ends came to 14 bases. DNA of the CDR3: TGTGCCACCCATCCCCGATTTGGCAATGAGCAGTTCTTC. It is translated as CATHPRFGNEQFF.

The CDR3 loop reads CASRGIASGATDTQYF. The CDR3 DNA reads as TGCGCCAGCAGGGGGATCGCTAGCGGGGCCACAGATACGCAGTATTTT. This chain connects TRBV5-1 to TRBJ2-3; 9 nucleotides agree with TRBD2. Germline V gene sequence: CDR1 SGHRS, CDR2 YFSETQ. V shed 5 bases and J 2 bases; nucleotides not matched to a gene: 9. This CDR3 spans 16 amino acids. The whole variable domain, filled in from reference TRBV5-1 and TRBJ2-3, reads KAGVTQTPRYLIKTRGQQVTLSCSPISGHRSVSWYQQTPGQGLQFLFEYFSETQRNKGNFPGRFSGRQFSNSRSEMNVSTLELGDSALYLCASRGIASGATDTQYFGPGTRLTVL.

The CDR3 DNA reads as TGTGCCAGTAGTTCCGGACTCACCTACGGCTACACCTTC. It is translated as CASSSGLTYGYTF. V usage is TRBV19 and J usage is TRBJ1-2; D is uncertain. V gave up 5 bases and J gave up 8 bases, with 15 bases separating them. Germline CDR1 and CDR2: LNHDA and SQIVND (reference sequence). The CDR3 consists of 13 residues. The entire variable domain, with the rest obtained from reference TRBV19 and TRBJ1-2, is as follows: DGGITQSPKYLFRKEGQNVTLSCEQNLNHDAMYWYRQDPGQGLRLIYYSQIVNDFQKGDIAEGYSVSREKKESFPLTVTSAQKNPTAFYLCASSSGLTYGYTFGSGTRLTVV.

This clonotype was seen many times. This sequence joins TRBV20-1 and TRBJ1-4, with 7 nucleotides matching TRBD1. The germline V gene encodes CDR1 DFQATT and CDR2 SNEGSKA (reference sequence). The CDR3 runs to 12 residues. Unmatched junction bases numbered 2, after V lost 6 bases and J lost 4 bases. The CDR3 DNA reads TGCAGTGCGGGACAGAATAATGAAAAACTGTTTTTT. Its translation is CSAGQNNEKLFF.

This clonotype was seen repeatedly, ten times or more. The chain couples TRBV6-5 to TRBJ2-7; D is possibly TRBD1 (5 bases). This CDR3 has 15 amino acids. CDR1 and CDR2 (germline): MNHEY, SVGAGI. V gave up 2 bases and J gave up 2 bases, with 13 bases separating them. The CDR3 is CASSYRNRSPYEQYF. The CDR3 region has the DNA TGTGCCAGCAGTTACCGGAACAGGTCCCCCTACGAGCAGTACTTC.

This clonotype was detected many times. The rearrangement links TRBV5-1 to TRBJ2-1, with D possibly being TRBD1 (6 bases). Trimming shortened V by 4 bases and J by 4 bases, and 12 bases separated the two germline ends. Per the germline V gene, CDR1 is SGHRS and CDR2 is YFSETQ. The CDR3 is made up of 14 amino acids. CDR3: CASSLGQIYNEQFF. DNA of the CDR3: TGCGCCAGCAGCCTTGGACAGATTTACAATGAGCAGTTCTTC. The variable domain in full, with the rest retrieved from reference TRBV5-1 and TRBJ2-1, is KAGVTQTPRYLIKTRGQQVTLSCSPISGHRSVSWYQQTPGQGLQFLFEYFSETQRNKGNFPGRFSGRQFSNSRSEMNVSTLELGDSALYLCASSLGQIYNEQFFGPGTRLTVL.

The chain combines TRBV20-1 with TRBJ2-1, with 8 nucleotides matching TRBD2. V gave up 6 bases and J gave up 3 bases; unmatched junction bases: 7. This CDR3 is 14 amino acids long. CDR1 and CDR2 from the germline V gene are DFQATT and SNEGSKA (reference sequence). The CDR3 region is CSAVLTSGYNEQFF. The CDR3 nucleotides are TGCAGTGCCGTACTCACTAGCGGCTACAATGAGCAGTTCTTC.